This T cell receptor (beta chain) derives from a study of T cells in Graves' hyperthyroidism and ophthalmopathy. This clonotype came up a few times. This CDR3 comprises 12 residues. The ends were cut back, 4 bases at V and 11 bases at J, with 12 bases in the middle. CDR1 is LGHDT, CDR2 YNNKEL, per germline (reference sequence). Researchers amplified the TCR beta CDR3 regions from RNA transcripts. During a first-round RT-PCR of the TCR CDR3, the HTBI primer set was used. One entry per CDR3 protein results from TCRdb running MiXCR on the multiplex PCR reads. The table shows about 330,000 distinct CDR3 sequences, with roughly 13% occurring only once.

This receptor was taken from a woman aged 40 to 55 with Graves' ophthalmopathy. The rearrangement uses TRBV3-1 and TRBJ1-5, with D possibly TRBD1 on 5 matching bases. Sequenced material: blood. The CDR3 sequence is CASSRGSGAQHF. In DNA form, the CDR3 reads TGTGCCAGCAGCCGGGGGTCCGGGGCCCAGCATTTT.